The T cell receptor (beta chain) described here comes from a study of cytomegalovirus exposure and HLA in healthy donors. Germline V gene lookup returns CDR1 LGHNA and CDR2 YSLEER. The CDR3 totals 15 residues. With 4 bases removed from V and 2 bases from J, the gap between germline ends came to 13 bases. Use of 60 Vbeta and 13 Jbeta primers characterized the PCR. TCRdb keeps only in-frame clones here, not all; method: immunoSEQ multiplex PCR. The table shows 95,000 to 150,000 clones, with 80% occurring only once. This chain uses TRBV4-3 with TRBJ2-3; D might be TRBD2 (6 bases). The sequenced material came from PBMCs. This TCR derives from a man between 45 and 60 years old in good health and CMV-seronegative. For the CDR3, the DNA is TGCGCCAGCAGCCTAAGGAGGGCCGACACAGATACGCAGTATTTT. Amino acids: CASSLRRADTDTQYF.